This T cell receptor (beta chain) stems from a study of post-analysis software for immune sequencing data. Across the whole study: Recorded subtypes: relapsing-remitting, secondary progressive, progressive-relapsing; some patients unannotated.

General study points: Samples made in the same batch grouped tightly together by F measure. Elevated frequency relative to controls characterized four or five TRBV segments in patients, TRBV5-6, TRBV5-1 and TRBV20-1 among them. People with multiple sclerosis had a significantly lower normalized Chao1 diversity than controls did.

With 6 bases removed from V and 0 bases from J, the gap between germline ends came to 16 bases. This CDR3 region has 15 residues. Germline V gives CDR1 SQVTM, CDR2 ANQGSEA. Turning to this clonotype: The antigen remains undetermined.

TCR beta cDNA libraries had unique molecular identifiers. Input amounts of 1 to 10 million T cells were used. These gave around 500,000 cDNA molecules, so each molecule approximated one T cell. Each CDR3 protein is one row after TCRdb ran MiXCR on the PCR reads. The sample consists of approximately 630,000 distinct CDR3 sequences, around 64% of them appearing once. Sequencing was done on a sample of blood. V is TRBV29-1 and J is TRBJ2-3, with a weak D call TRBD1 (6 bases). The sequence was obtained from a girl aged 2-10 years with multiple sclerosis. CDR3 in amino acids: CSVLADRPSTDTQYF. In nucleotides, the CDR3 is TGCAGCGTCCTTGCCGACAGGCCTAGCACAGATACGCAGTATTTT.